Sequencing of this TCR beta chain was carried out in a study of CD8+ T cells in alopecia areata. Study observations and caveats: Sequencing of scalp samples also captures resident alphabeta T cells of normal skin.

Germline values: CDR1 SQVTM, CDR2 ANQGSEA. Trimming left V 7 bases short and J 0 bases short, with 12 bases between. The CDR3 is 14 residues long. This clone has just a few counts. Its matching antigen is unknown. This sample's treatment: oral pan-JAK inhibitor, 5-10 mg twice daily. As the sequencing template, cDNA was produced by extracting RNA and reverse transcribing it. Data came from immunoSEQ multiplex PCR; TCRdb stores just in-frame clones and leaves some out. The sample comprises about 210,000 clones, about three fifths of which are singletons, and roughly 4.2% rests with the top ten. The chain combines TRBV29-1 with TRBJ2-2; D is unclear. Specimen: CD4+ T cells sorted from blood, collected at week 4, from a patient treated with tofacitinib. This sequence was found in a human donor with alopecia areata. CDR3 DNA: TGCAGCGGTTGCTACAGCCCGAACACCGGGGAGCTGTTTTTT. Protein product: CSGCYSPNTGELFF.